One and the same sample provided the 4 T cell receptor beta chains below, sequenced in a study of T cell responses to AZD1222 COVID-19 vaccine. The protocol was immunoSEQ multiplex PCR, while the TCRdb copy is restricted to in-frame clones and leaves out a portion. The sample carries 95,000 to 150,000 clones, 92% recorded once. Sample: peripheral blood, taken on day 0 of AZD1222 vaccination. The receptors derive from an adult in good health.

This chain connects TRBV19 to TRBJ1-5; TRBD1 might be the D (6 bases). Germline-derived CDR1 and CDR2 are LNHDA and SQIVND (reference sequence). This CDR3 comprises 18 residues. Trimming shortened V by 3 bases and J by 3 bases, and 21 bases separated the two germline ends. CDR3 nucleotide sequence: TGTGCCAGTAGTATTTCCGGGACGCAGTTGGGGGCCAATCAGCCCCAGCATTTT. This sequence encodes CASSISGTQLGANQPQHF.

The chain couples TRBV4-1 to TRBJ1-2, with 7 bases aligning to TRBD1. The CDR3 sequence is 14 residues long. The germline gives CDR1 MGHRA, CDR2 YSYEKL. V lost 6 bases, J lost 6 bases, and 10 bases stayed unmatched. The CDR3 region has the DNA TGCGCCAGCAGTCCCAACAGGGGTCGGGATGGCTACACCTTC. Protein product: CASSPNRGRDGYTF.

The chain is built from TRBV19 and TRBJ1-1; D is possibly TRBD1 (5 bases). This CDR3 contains 15 residues. V dropped 3 bases and J dropped 0 bases, with 11 bases sitting between them. In germline, CDR1 is LNHDA, CDR2 SQIVND (reference sequence). CDR3 protein: CASSIYSGVNTEAFF. The CDR3 bases are TGTGCCAGTAGTATCTACTCGGGGGTGAACACTGAAGCTTTCTTT.

The genes are TRBV2 and TRBJ1-2; no reliable D call. In germline, CDR1 is SNHLY, CDR2 FYNNEI. The CDR3 consists of 15 residues. The V end lost 5 bases, the J end lost 0 bases, and 13 bases lay between the germline ends. The CDR3 sequence is CASSLEAGPNYGYTF. The CDR3 DNA is TGTGCCAGCAGTCTGGAGGCAGGACCTAACTATGGCTACACCTTC.